This entry lists 20 T cell receptor beta chains sequenced from one sample in a study of control samples from healthy donors and cancer patients. Data came from immunoSEQ multiplex PCR; TCRdb stores just in-frame clones and leaves some out. The sample contains roughly 100,000 clones, about four fifths of which appear only once. Source material: blood. Every receptor here comes from a woman between 45 and 65 years old in good health.

The chain combines TRBV7-2 with TRBJ2-7; 9 positions match TRBD1. The J segment lost 4 bases and the V segment lost 5 bases, leaving 6 bases of the junction unmatched. Germline CDR1 and CDR2: SGHTA and FQGNSA. This CDR3 comprises 14 residues. As DNA, the CDR3 is TGTGCCAGCAGCCCACAGGGGGCGAAGTACGAGCAGTACTTC. It codes for CASSPQGAKYEQYF.

V and J are TRBV7-2 and TRBJ2-1, with D possibly being TRBD2 (5 bases). Germline CDR1 is SGHTA and CDR2 is FQGNSA. The ends were cut back, 6 bases at V and 9 bases at J, with 15 bases in the middle. The CDR3 extends over 13 amino acids. The CDR3: CASRGNLAPEQFF. The CDR3, as DNA: TGTGCCAGCAGGGGGAATTTAGCGCCTGAGCAGTTCTTC.

The chain couples TRBV6-6 to TRBJ1-3; no clear D. Trimming took off 8 bases at V and 0 bases at J, with 11 bases between the two ends. Germline lookup yields CDR1 MNHNY and CDR2 SVGAGI (reference sequence). The CDR3 runs 14 residues. The CDR3 DNA is TGTGCCAGCGGTCGGACGGACTCTGGAAACACCATATATTTT. It yields the protein CASGRTDSGNTIYF.

The chain joins TRBV19 to TRBJ1-1; weak D call: TRBD1 (5 bases). V lost 0 bases and J lost 1, with 9 bases in between. Germline CDR1 reads LNHDA; CDR2 reads SQIVND (reference sequence). This CDR3 has 15 amino acids. The CDR3 region has the DNA TGTGCCAGTAGTATAGAGGGGAGGGGGAACACTGAAGCTTTCTTT. It yields the protein CASSIEGRGNTEAFF.

The V call is TRBV4-2, the J call TRBJ1-5; weak D call: TRBD1 (5 bases). The V end was cut by 2 bases, the J end by 7 bases, with 12 bases between. The germline V gene has CDR1 LGHNA and CDR2 YNFKEQ. There are 14 residues in the CDR3. The CDR3 coding sequence is TGTGCCAGCAGCCAATTTGGGGGGAACCAGCCCCAGCATTTT. It translates to CASSQFGGNQPQHF.

The CDR3 protein is CAWSRNADEAFF. The CDR3 DNA reads as TGTGCCTGGAGCCGGAATGCAGATGAAGCTTTCTTT. The rearrangement links TRBV30 to TRBJ1-1, with D uncertain. Trimming left V 3 bases short and J 7 bases short, with 12 bases between. This CDR3 is built from 12 residues. Germline V gene data show CDR1 as GTSNPN and CDR2 as SVGIG (reference sequence).

This chain uses TRBV6-2 or TRBV6-3 with TRBJ2-7, with 10 bases identical to TRBD2. The germline V gene encodes CDR1 MNHEY and CDR2 SVGEGT. The CDR3 sequence is 14 residues long. The V segment lost 5 bases and the J segment 2 bases; nucleotides outside the gene matches: 3. CDR3 residues: CASSLTSGPYEQYF. In nucleotides, the CDR3 is TGTGCCAGCAGTCTGACTAGCGGGCCCTACGAGCAGTACTTC.

The chain has TRBV6-2 or TRBV6-3 and TRBJ1-1; possibly TRBD1 for D (5 bases). In germline, CDR1 is MNHEY, CDR2 SVGEGT. The CDR3 is made up of 13 amino acids. V shed 6 bases and J shed 1 base, with 9 bases lying between them. Here the CDR3 reads CASSQQENTEAFF. The CDR3 DNA sequence: TGTGCCAGCAGCCAACAGGAGAACACTGAAGCTTTCTTT.

This rearrangement joins TRBV7-3 to TRBJ2-5; the match to TRBD1 covers 9 bases. Looked up from germline, CDR1 is SGHTA and CDR2 is FQGTGA. The CDR3 has 13 residues. V was clipped by 5 bases and J by 5 bases; unmatched bases: 3. The CDR3, as DNA: TGTGCCAGCAGCCCGGGACAGGGTGAGACCCAGTACTTC. This encodes CASSPGQGETQYF. The full variable domain, completed using reference TRBV7-3 and TRBJ2-5, is GAGVSQTPSNKVTEKGKYVELRCDPISGHTALYWYRQSLGQGPEFLIYFQGTGAADDSGLPNDRFFAVRPEGSVSTLKIQRTERGDSAVYLCASSPGQGETQYFGPGTRLLVL.

This rearrangement joins TRBV9 to TRBJ2-1; weak D call: TRBD1 (5 bases). The CDR3 runs to 15 residues. Germline values: CDR1 SGDLS, CDR2 YYNGEE. V lost 2 bases to trimming and J lost 4 bases, with 13 bases between them. This CDR3 reads CASSVWGSDYNEQFF. CDR3 DNA sequence: TGTGCCAGCAGCGTCTGGGGCTCGGATTACAATGAGCAGTTCTTC.

There are a few counts of this clone. The chain employs TRBV18 and TRBJ2-3; no clear D gene. V shed 3 bases and J shed 0 bases, with 10 bases lying between them. The CDR3 length is 15 residues. Germline CDR1 reads KGHSH; CDR2 reads LQKENI. The CDR3 loop is CASSPRSTSTDTQYF. DNA for the CDR3: TGTGCCAGCTCACCTCGATCTACTAGCACAGATACGCAGTATTTT.

This chain joins TRBV19 and TRBJ2-3, with TRBD1 as a possible D gene (6 bases). Looked up from germline, CDR1 is LNHDA and CDR2 is SQIVND (reference sequence). V lost 9 bases and J lost 0, with 10 bases in between. The CDR3 totals 13 residues. Written as DNA, the CDR3 is TGTGCCAGCCGACAGGCCAGCACAGATACGCAGTATTTT. This translates into CASRQASTDTQYF.

The chain uses TRBV21-1 and TRBJ2-7; the table's D gene call, TRBD1, was not cross checked with the DNA. TRBV21-1 is a recognized pseudogene. This CDR3 comprises 14 residues. The CDR3 DNA is TGTGCCAGCAGCAAACCCCCAGGGTGCTACGAGCAGTACTTC. It translates to CASSKPPGCYEQYF.

The rearrangement joins TRBV19 to TRBJ1-5; perhaps TRBD1 as D (5 bases). Germline assignment: CDR1 LNHDA and CDR2 SQIVND (reference sequence). V was trimmed by 5 bases and J by 3 bases, leaving 20 bases between them. This CDR3 comprises 17 residues. The DNA of the CDR3 is TGTGCCAGTAGTCCGGAGTATTGGGGGGGTGTCAATCAGCCCCAGCATTTT. Protein product: CASSPEYWGGVNQPQHF.

This chain connects TRBV28 to TRBJ1-2; D not certain. The length of the CDR3 is 14 residues. The V end lost 2 bases, the J end lost 4 bases, and 11 bases lay between the germline ends. The V gene's germline CDR1 is MDHEN and CDR2 SYDVKM. The CDR3 loop is CASSLDQASYGYTF. For the CDR3, the DNA is TGTGCCAGCAGTTTAGACCAGGCATCCTATGGCTACACCTTC.

In the case of this clone: At one of its ends the junction is not consistent with the germline gene, which may arise from a read error. This chain uses TRBV18 with TRBJ1-2; D gene uncertain. The germline CDR1 and CDR2 sequences are KGHSH and LQKENI. This CDR3 contains 14 residues. The CDR3: CASPPEVGSYGYTF. CDR3 nucleotides: TGTGCCAGCCCACCAGAGGTGGGGAGCTATGGCTACACCTTC.

The CDR3 protein is CASSPASGSGQYF. In DNA form, the CDR3 reads TGTGCCAGCAGCCCTGCGTCGGGTTCGGGGCAGTACTTC. This chain connects TRBV14 to TRBJ2-7, with D hard to call. CDR1 and CDR2 (germline): SGHDN, FVKESK. V was pared by 4 bases and J by 9 bases, with 16 bases between. This CDR3 contains 13 residues. Looking up the rest from reference TRBV14 and TRBJ2-7 gives the full variable domain: EAGVTQFPSHSVIEKGQTVTLRCDPISGHDNLYWYRRVMGKEIKFLLHFVKESKQDESGMPNNRFLAERTGGTYSTLKVQPAELEDSGVYFCASSPASGSGQYFGPGTRLTVT.

The chain links TRBV4-1 to TRBJ2-1; 7 positions match TRBD1. Germline loops: CDR1 MGHRA, CDR2 YSYEKL. Trimming took 4 bases from V and 6 from J; bases not matched to a gene: 3. The CDR3 is 13 amino acids. The CDR3 is CASSLGQPNEQFF. DNA of the CDR3: TGCGCCAGCAGCCTGGGACAGCCCAATGAGCAGTTCTTC.

The table lists this clone with a few counts. The chain joins TRBV15 to TRBJ1-6; a possible D gene is TRBD1 (5 bases). Germline V CDR1 and CDR2: LNHNV, YYDKDF (reference sequence). Trimming shortened V by 5 bases and J by 0 bases, and 11 bases separated the two germline ends. The CDR3 is 16 amino acids. The CDR3 sequence is CATSDRASSYNSPLHF. CDR3 bases: TGTGCCACCAGCGACAGAGCGAGCTCCTATAATTCACCCCTCCACTTT.

J is TRBJ1-4 and V is TRBV19; 10 bases match TRBD1. The germline CDR1 and CDR2 sequences are LNHDA and SQIVND (reference sequence). CDR3 length equals 14 residues. The trim removed 5 bases at V and 8 bases at J, leaving 5 bases unmatched. The CDR3 DNA sequence: TGTGCCAGTAGTCGGGACAGGGGCTTCGAAAAACTGTTTTTT. It specifies CASSRDRGFEKLFF.